This T cell receptor beta chain is from a study of T cell repertoires in cytomegalovirus infection. TCRdb itself ran the reads through MiXCR, one entry per CDR3 protein. The table records approximately 630,000 distinct CDR3 sequences, approximately 24% of them present only once. V lost 2 bases and J lost 6, with 12 bases in between. CDR3 size: 13 residues. CDR1 is SGHNT, CDR2 YYREEE, per germline (reference sequence). The sequenced sample consisted of CD8+ T cells from PBMCs. This sequence was found in a human donor in good health (CMV status not recorded). Some clones in this sample may be carry-over from other donors' samples. The genes are TRBV5-4 and TRBJ2-7; possibly TRBD2 for D (5 bases). The CDR3 nucleotides are TGTGCCAGCAGCTTCTCTGGACTTGCCGAGCAGTACTTC. This sequence encodes CASSFSGLAEQYF.